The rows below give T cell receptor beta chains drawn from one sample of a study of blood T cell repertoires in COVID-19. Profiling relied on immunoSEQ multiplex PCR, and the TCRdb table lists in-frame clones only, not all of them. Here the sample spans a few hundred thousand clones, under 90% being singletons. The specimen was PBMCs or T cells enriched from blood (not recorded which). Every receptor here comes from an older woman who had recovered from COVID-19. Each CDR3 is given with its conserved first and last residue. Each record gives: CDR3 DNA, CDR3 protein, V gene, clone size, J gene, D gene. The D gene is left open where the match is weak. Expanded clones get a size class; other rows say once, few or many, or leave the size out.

CDR3nt: TGTGCCAGCAGCTTGGAAGCCGCTAACTATGGCTACACCTTC
CDR3aa: CASSLEAANYGYTF
v_gene: TRBV5-4
abundance: .
j_gene: TRBJ1-2
d_gene: .

CDR3nt: TGTGCCAGCACCATGACAATGGTGGAAAAACTGTTTTTT
CDR3aa: CASTMTMVEKLFF
v_gene: TRBV28
abundance: .
j_gene: TRBJ1-4
d_gene: .

CDR3nt: TGTGCCAGCAGCGGAGGACAGGTTGCCTACGAGCAGTACTTC
CDR3aa: CASSGGQVAYEQYF
v_gene: TRBV9
abundance: few
j_gene: TRBJ2-7
d_gene: TRBD1

CDR3nt: TGTGCCAGCAGTTTATTTTACAGCAACTTTTATAATTCACCCCTCCACTTT
CDR3aa: CASSLFYSNFYNSPLHF
v_gene: TRBV27
abundance: once
j_gene: TRBJ1-6
d_gene: .

CDR3nt: TGTGCCAGCAGCCAAGATAGGGGCGGAAAAGCTTTCTTT
CDR3aa: CASSQDRGGKAFF
v_gene: TRBV3-1/TRBV3-2
abundance: .
j_gene: TRBJ1-1
d_gene: .

CDR3nt: TGTGCCAGCCTAGCAGACCAAGAGACCCAGTACTTC
CDR3aa: CASLADQETQYF
v_gene: TRBV7-9
abundance: .
j_gene: TRBJ2-5
d_gene: .

CDR3nt: TGTGCCAGCAGCTTAGGGAGCCCCGGGACTCACTCCTACGAGCAGTACTTC
CDR3aa: CASSLGSPGTHSYEQYF
v_gene: TRBV11-2
abundance: .
j_gene: TRBJ2-7
d_gene: .

CDR3nt: TGTGCCAGCAGTGACGCGGTGGGAGATACGCAGTATTTT
CDR3aa: CASSDAVGDTQYF
v_gene: TRBV6-1
abundance: .
j_gene: TRBJ2-3
d_gene: .

CDR3nt: TGCAGTGCTTACACTAGCGGGAAGCAGTTCTTC
CDR3aa: CSAYTSGKQFF
v_gene: TRBV20-1
abundance: .
j_gene: TRBJ2-1
d_gene: TRBD2

CDR3nt: TGTGCCAGCTCACCACGTAGCGGGAGTTCAAATGAGCAGTTCTTC
CDR3aa: CASSPRSGSSNEQFF
v_gene: TRBV18
abundance: .
j_gene: TRBJ2-1
d_gene: TRBD2

CDR3nt: TGTGCCAGCAGTGTGGGGCAGGCCGTCACAGATACGCAGTATTTT
CDR3aa: CASSVGQAVTDTQYF
v_gene: TRBV6-4
abundance: .
j_gene: TRBJ2-3
d_gene: .

CDR3nt: TGTGCCAGCAGCGCGGGACAGGGATACTACAATGAGCAGTTCTTC
CDR3aa: CASSAGQGYYNEQFF
v_gene: TRBV5-5
abundance: once
j_gene: TRBJ2-1
d_gene: TRBD1

CDR3nt: TGTGCCAGCAGCGACCCCATTCTAGCGGGAGTAAGCGATACGCAGTATTTT
CDR3aa: CASSDPILAGVSDTQYF
v_gene: TRBV9
abundance: .
j_gene: TRBJ2-3
d_gene: TRBD2

CDR3nt: TGCGCCAGCAGCTTGGCCAATAGCGGGAGTCGAGAGACCCAGTACTTC
CDR3aa: CASSLANSGSRETQYF
v_gene: TRBV5-1
abundance: .
j_gene: TRBJ2-5
d_gene: TRBD2

CDR3nt: TGCAGCGCCAGGGACAGGGGAAGGAGCGACGAGCAGTACTTC
CDR3aa: CSARDRGRSDEQYF
v_gene: TRBV29-1
abundance: .
j_gene: TRBJ2-7
d_gene: TRBD1

CDR3nt: TGTGCCAGCAGCTTTGGGTCGGGTAGCGGCAGCACAGATACGCAGTATTTT
CDR3aa: CASSFGSGSGSTDTQYF
v_gene: TRBV7-3
abundance: .
j_gene: TRBJ2-3
d_gene: .

CDR3nt: TGTGCCAGCCGCGGGCTAGCGGGAACAGATACGCAGTATTTT
CDR3aa: CASRGLAGTDTQYF
v_gene: TRBV11-3
abundance: .
j_gene: TRBJ2-3
d_gene: TRBD2

CDR3nt: TGTGCTAGCAGCTTACAGGGTTCCCCCTACAATGAGCAGTTCTTC
CDR3aa: CASSLQGSPYNEQFF
v_gene: TRBV7-7
abundance: .
j_gene: TRBJ2-1
d_gene: .

CDR3nt: TGTGCCAGCAGCCAAGCAATCGGGCAGGGGGTCTACGAGCAGTACTTC
CDR3aa: CASSQAIGQGVYEQYF
v_gene: TRBV3-1/TRBV3-2
abundance: .
j_gene: TRBJ2-7
d_gene: TRBD1

CDR3nt: TGTGCCAGCAGTTTAAGCGGGGACATGGGGCAGTACTTC
CDR3aa: CASSLSGDMGQYF
v_gene: TRBV12-3/TRBV12-4
abundance: .
j_gene: TRBJ2-7
d_gene: .

CDR3nt: TGTGCCAGCAGCTCCCCAGGCAATCAGCCCCAGCATTTT
CDR3aa: CASSSPGNQPQHF
v_gene: TRBV11-2
abundance: .
j_gene: TRBJ1-5
d_gene: .

CDR3nt: TGTGCCAGCAGCCAAACATCGTCGGGCGAGCAGTACTTC
CDR3aa: CASSQTSSGEQYF
v_gene: TRBV3-1/TRBV3-2
abundance: .
j_gene: TRBJ2-7
d_gene: .

CDR3nt: TGTGCCAGCACTCTAACAGGAGAAAAACTGTTTTTT
CDR3aa: CASTLTGEKLFF
v_gene: TRBV7-9
abundance: .
j_gene: TRBJ1-4
d_gene: .

CDR3nt: TGTGCCAGCTCACCAAGAGTCGGACAGGGGGCGTCTGATTCACCCCTCCACTTT
CDR3aa: CASSPRVGQGASDSPLHF
v_gene: TRBV18
abundance: .
j_gene: TRBJ1-6
d_gene: TRBD1

CDR3nt: TGCGCCAGCAGCTTGGGGACTGATGAGCAGTACTTC
CDR3aa: CASSLGTDEQYF
v_gene: TRBV5-1
abundance: .
j_gene: TRBJ2-7
d_gene: .

CDR3nt: TGCGCCAGCAGCCCTCGACCTCGGGGGGGCGCGGGTTTGGAGACCCAGTACTTC
CDR3aa: CASSPRPRGGAGLETQYF
v_gene: TRBV5-1
abundance: .
j_gene: TRBJ2-5
d_gene: TRBD2

CDR3nt: TGCGCCAGCAGTTTGGGCGGGACTAGTAGTGAGCAGTTCTTC
CDR3aa: CASSLGGTSSEQFF
v_gene: TRBV10-1
abundance: once
j_gene: TRBJ2-1
d_gene: TRBD2

CDR3nt: TGTGCCAGCAGTGACGGGACAGGGGGCGCAAATGGCTACACCTTC
CDR3aa: CASSDGTGGANGYTF
v_gene: TRBV6-1
abundance: once
j_gene: TRBJ1-2
d_gene: TRBD1

CDR3nt: TGTGCCAGCAGTGCTTGGGGAGTCGGTCAGCCCCAGCATTTT
CDR3aa: CASSAWGVGQPQHF
v_gene: TRBV28
abundance: .
j_gene: TRBJ1-5
d_gene: .

CDR3nt: TGCGCCAGCAGCTTGGAAGGGATGAGGGTGAACACTGAAGCTTTCTTT
CDR3aa: CASSLEGMRVNTEAFF
v_gene: TRBV5-1
abundance: .
j_gene: TRBJ1-1
d_gene: .

CDR3nt: TGTGCCAGCTGGCGAGACTGGGGGGGCAATCAGCCCCAGCATTTT
CDR3aa: CASWRDWGGNQPQHF
v_gene: TRBV28
abundance: .
j_gene: TRBJ1-5
d_gene: .

CDR3nt: TGTGCCAGCAGCCTTAGAAGGTCCGGGGACACTCGCTCCTACGAGCAGTACTTC
CDR3aa: CASSLRRSGDTRSYEQYF
v_gene: TRBV7-3
abundance: .
j_gene: TRBJ2-7
d_gene: .

CDR3nt: TGTGCCACCAGTGAAGGACAGGGGAGACAGCCCCAGCATTTT
CDR3aa: CATSEGQGRQPQHF
v_gene: TRBV24-1
abundance: .
j_gene: TRBJ1-5
d_gene: TRBD1

CDR3nt: TGTGCCAGCAGCCCTCCGGGACTTTCCACAGATACGCAGTATTTT
CDR3aa: CASSPPGLSTDTQYF
v_gene: TRBV7-9
abundance: .
j_gene: TRBJ2-3
d_gene: .

CDR3nt: TGCGCCAGCAGCCCCAGGGCGAACCAAGAGACCCAGTACTTC
CDR3aa: CASSPRANQETQYF
v_gene: TRBV5-1
abundance: .
j_gene: TRBJ2-5
d_gene: .

CDR3nt: TGTGCCAGTAGTAGCCTCAGGGGACCTAAAAAAGAGACCCAGTACTTC
CDR3aa: CASSSLRGPKKETQYF
v_gene: TRBV19
abundance: .
j_gene: TRBJ2-5
d_gene: .

CDR3nt: TGTGCCAGTGACAGGGGAGAAGGAAACACCATATATTTT
CDR3aa: CASDRGEGNTIYF
v_gene: TRBV2
abundance: .
j_gene: TRBJ1-3
d_gene: TRBD1

CDR3nt: TGTGCCAGCAGCTGGGGGACAGGGCCCCGTGGCTACACCTTC
CDR3aa: CASSWGTGPRGYTF
v_gene: TRBV7-2
abundance: .
j_gene: TRBJ1-2
d_gene: TRBD1

CDR3nt: TGCGCCAGCAGCTGGGGACAGCCTAACTATGGCTACACCTTC
CDR3aa: CASSWGQPNYGYTF
v_gene: TRBV5-1
abundance: .
j_gene: TRBJ1-2
d_gene: TRBD1

CDR3nt: TGTGCCAGCAGCTTATATGAGCGGTACCGTGACAGGGACTATGGCTACACCTTC
CDR3aa: CASSLYERYRDRDYGYTF
v_gene: TRBV7-9
abundance: .
j_gene: TRBJ1-2
d_gene: TRBD1

CDR3nt: TGTGCCAGCAGCCCTGGGACTTTTGGCGGAAACACCATATATTTT
CDR3aa: CASSPGTFGGNTIYF
v_gene: TRBV5-5
abundance: .
j_gene: TRBJ1-3
d_gene: .

CDR3nt: TGTGCCAGCATCACGACAGGGGATCTAGGGGCTTATGGCTACACCTTC
CDR3aa: CASITTGDLGAYGYTF
v_gene: TRBV28
abundance: once
j_gene: TRBJ1-2
d_gene: TRBD1

CDR3nt: TGTGCCAGTCGCAGGGCCTCCACCTCTGGGGCCAACGTCCTGACTTTC
CDR3aa: CASRRASTSGANVLTF
v_gene: TRBV18
abundance: .
j_gene: TRBJ2-6
d_gene: .

CDR3nt: TGCAGTGCTAGTGGGTCCTCCAACCCGGGAGAGACCCAGTACTTC
CDR3aa: CSASGSSNPGETQYF
v_gene: TRBV20-1
abundance: .
j_gene: TRBJ2-5
d_gene: .

CDR3nt: TGTGCCAGCAGCCTTCAAGGGCAGCGGCAAGAGACCCAGTACTTC
CDR3aa: CASSLQGQRQETQYF
v_gene: TRBV14
abundance: .
j_gene: TRBJ2-5
d_gene: .

CDR3nt: TGTGCCAGCGTATTGGGGACTCAAAACATTCAGTACTTC
CDR3aa: CASVLGTQNIQYF
v_gene: TRBV6-5
abundance: .
j_gene: TRBJ2-4
d_gene: .

CDR3nt: TGTGCCTGGCAAGCCTTTACGTCGGACGAGCAGTACTTC
CDR3aa: CAWQAFTSDEQYF
v_gene: TRBV30
abundance: .
j_gene: TRBJ2-7
d_gene: .

CDR3nt: TGCGCCAGCAGCTTGGTGGGACAGGGGGGTTCACCCCTCCACTTT
CDR3aa: CASSLVGQGGSPLHF
v_gene: TRBV5-1
abundance: few
j_gene: TRBJ1-6
d_gene: TRBD1

CDR3nt: TGTGCCAGCAGTAACCCCGGACAGAATCAGCCCCAGCATTTT
CDR3aa: CASSNPGQNQPQHF
v_gene: TRBV28
abundance: .
j_gene: TRBJ1-5
d_gene: .

CDR3nt: TGTGCCAGTAGTTCAACAGGGTTCACGAACACTGAAGCTTTCTTT
CDR3aa: CASSSTGFTNTEAFF
v_gene: TRBV19
abundance: .
j_gene: TRBJ1-1
d_gene: .

CDR3nt: TGTGCCAGCGCTCTTACTGCCTCGGAGACCCAGTACTTC
CDR3aa: CASALTASETQYF
v_gene: TRBV28
abundance: .
j_gene: TRBJ2-5
d_gene: .

CDR3nt: TGTGCCAGCTCTGGGGACAGTTTTTCTGGCTACACCTTC
CDR3aa: CASSGDSFSGYTF
v_gene: TRBV18
abundance: .
j_gene: TRBJ1-2
d_gene: TRBD1

CDR3nt: TGTGCCAGCAGCTCACAGGGTTTTGAATCTGGTGGAGCTTTCTTT
CDR3aa: CASSSQGFESGGAFF
v_gene: TRBV9
abundance: .
j_gene: TRBJ1-1
d_gene: .

CDR3nt: TGTGCCAGCAGCCGGGCACAGGGGCGAGCTTTCTTT
CDR3aa: CASSRAQGRAFF
v_gene: TRBV12-3/TRBV12-4
abundance: .
j_gene: TRBJ1-1
d_gene: TRBD1

CDR3nt: TGTGCCAGCAGATTGCGGACAGGATCCTACGAGCAGTACTTC
CDR3aa: CASRLRTGSYEQYF
v_gene: TRBV6-5
abundance: .
j_gene: TRBJ2-7
d_gene: TRBD1

CDR3nt: TGTGCTAGTGGACACGGGGGCTATGGCTACACCTTC
CDR3aa: CASGHGGYGYTF
v_gene: TRBV12-5
abundance: .
j_gene: TRBJ1-2
d_gene: .

CDR3nt: TGCGCCAGCAAGACAGGTCAGGGGAATGAAAAACTGTTTTTT
CDR3aa: CASKTGQGNEKLFF
v_gene: TRBV5-1
abundance: .
j_gene: TRBJ1-4
d_gene: .

CDR3nt: TGCGCCAGCAGCCCAGGGACAGGGTACAATGAGCAGTTCTTC
CDR3aa: CASSPGTGYNEQFF
v_gene: TRBV5-1
abundance: .
j_gene: TRBJ2-1
d_gene: TRBD1

CDR3nt: TGTGCCAGCAGGGTTCAGCTCAATCAGGGCTATGGCTACACCTTC
CDR3aa: CASRVQLNQGYGYTF
v_gene: TRBV6-5
abundance: .
j_gene: TRBJ1-2
d_gene: .

CDR3nt: TGTGCCAGCAGCTTAGATGTAAGGGGCACCGGGGAGCTGTTTTTT
CDR3aa: CASSLDVRGTGELFF
v_gene: TRBV11-3
abundance: .
j_gene: TRBJ2-2
d_gene: .